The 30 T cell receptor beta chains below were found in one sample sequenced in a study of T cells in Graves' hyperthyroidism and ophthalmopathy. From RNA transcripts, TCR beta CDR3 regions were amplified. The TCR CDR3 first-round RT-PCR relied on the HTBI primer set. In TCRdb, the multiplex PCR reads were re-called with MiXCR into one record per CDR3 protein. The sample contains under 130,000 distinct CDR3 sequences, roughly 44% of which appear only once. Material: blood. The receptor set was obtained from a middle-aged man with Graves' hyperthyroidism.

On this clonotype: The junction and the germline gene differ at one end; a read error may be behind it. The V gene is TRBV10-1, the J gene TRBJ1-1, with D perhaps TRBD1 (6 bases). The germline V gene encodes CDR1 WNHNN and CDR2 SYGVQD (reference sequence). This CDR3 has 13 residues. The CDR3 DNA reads TGCGCCAGCGGTGATGGGACAACCCGGGAAGCCTTCTTT. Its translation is CASGDGTTREAFF.

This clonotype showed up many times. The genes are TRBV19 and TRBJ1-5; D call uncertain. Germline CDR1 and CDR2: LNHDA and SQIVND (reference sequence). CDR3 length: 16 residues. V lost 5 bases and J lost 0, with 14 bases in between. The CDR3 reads CASSPLGDYSNQPQHF. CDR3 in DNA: TGTGCCAGTAGTCCCCTGGGTGATTATAGCAATCAGCCCCAGCATTTT.

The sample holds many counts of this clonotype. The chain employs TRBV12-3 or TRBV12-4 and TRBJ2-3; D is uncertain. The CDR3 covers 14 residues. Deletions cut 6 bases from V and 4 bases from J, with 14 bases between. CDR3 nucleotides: TGTGCCAGCAGCATTAACGCCCCCCCAGATACGCAGTATTTT. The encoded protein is CASSINAPPDTQYF.

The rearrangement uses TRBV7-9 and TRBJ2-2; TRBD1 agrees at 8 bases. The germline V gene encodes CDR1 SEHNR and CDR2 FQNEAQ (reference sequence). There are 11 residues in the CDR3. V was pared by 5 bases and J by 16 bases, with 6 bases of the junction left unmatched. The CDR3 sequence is CASSHGDRRFF. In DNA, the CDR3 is TGTGCCAGCAGCCACGGGGACAGGCGGTTTTTT.

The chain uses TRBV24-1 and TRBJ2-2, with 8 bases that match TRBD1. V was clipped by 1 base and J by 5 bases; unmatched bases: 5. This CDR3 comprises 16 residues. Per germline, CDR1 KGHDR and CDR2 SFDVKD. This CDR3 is CATSDFWTGSTGELFF. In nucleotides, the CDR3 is TGTGCCACCAGTGATTTTTGGACAGGGTCAACCGGGGAGCTGTTTTTT.

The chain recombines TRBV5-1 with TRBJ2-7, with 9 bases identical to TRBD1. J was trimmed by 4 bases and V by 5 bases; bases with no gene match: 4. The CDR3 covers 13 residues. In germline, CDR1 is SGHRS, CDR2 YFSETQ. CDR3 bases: TGCGCCAGCAGGTCCGGGACAGGGTACGAGCAGTACTTC. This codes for CASRSGTGYEQYF.

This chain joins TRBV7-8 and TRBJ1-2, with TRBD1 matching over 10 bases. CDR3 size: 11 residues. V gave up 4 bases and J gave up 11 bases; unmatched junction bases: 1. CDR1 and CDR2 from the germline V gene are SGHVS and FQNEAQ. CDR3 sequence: CASSWDRGYTF. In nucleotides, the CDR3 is TGTGCCAGCAGCTGGGACAGGGGATACACCTTC. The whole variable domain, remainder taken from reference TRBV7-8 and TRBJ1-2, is GAGVSQSPRYKVAKRGQDVALRCDPISGHVSLFWYQQALGQGPEFLTYFQNEAQLDKSGLPSDRFFAERPEGSVSTLKIQRTQQEDSAVYLCASSWDRGYTFGSGTRLTVV.

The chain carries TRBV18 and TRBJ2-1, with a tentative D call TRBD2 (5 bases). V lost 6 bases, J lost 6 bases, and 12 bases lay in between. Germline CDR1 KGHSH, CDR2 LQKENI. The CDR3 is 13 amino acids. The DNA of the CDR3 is TGTGCCAGCTCGCATAACCGGGGCAATGAGCAGTTCTTC. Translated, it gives CASSHNRGNEQFF.

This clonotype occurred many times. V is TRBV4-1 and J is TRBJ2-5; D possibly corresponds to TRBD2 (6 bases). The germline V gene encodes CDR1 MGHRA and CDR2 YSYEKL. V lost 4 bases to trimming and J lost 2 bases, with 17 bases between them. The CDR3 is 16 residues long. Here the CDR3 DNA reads TGCGCCAGCAGCCCCCTGTCAGTAGCGGAGCAAGAGACCCAGTACTTC. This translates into CASSPLSVAEQETQYF.

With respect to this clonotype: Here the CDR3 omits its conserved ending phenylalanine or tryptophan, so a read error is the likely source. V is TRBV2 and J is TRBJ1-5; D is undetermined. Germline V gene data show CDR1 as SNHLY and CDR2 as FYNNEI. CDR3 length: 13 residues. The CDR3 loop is CASKGYSNQPQHV. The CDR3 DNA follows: TGTGCCAGCAAAGGGTATAGCAATCAGCCTCAGCATGTT.

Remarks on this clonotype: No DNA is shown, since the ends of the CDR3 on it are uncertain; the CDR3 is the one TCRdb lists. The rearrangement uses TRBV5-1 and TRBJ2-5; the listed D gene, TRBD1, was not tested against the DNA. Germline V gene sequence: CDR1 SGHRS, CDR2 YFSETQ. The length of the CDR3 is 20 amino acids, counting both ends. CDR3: CASSLDGGYGYTFGSGTQYF.

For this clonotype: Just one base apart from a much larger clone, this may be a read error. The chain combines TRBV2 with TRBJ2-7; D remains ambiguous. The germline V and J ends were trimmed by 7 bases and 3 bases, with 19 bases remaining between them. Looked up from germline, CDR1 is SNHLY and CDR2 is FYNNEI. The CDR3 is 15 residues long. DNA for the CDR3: TGTGCCAGCACCGGAACTGGAAAGGGCCGCTACGAGCAGTACTTC. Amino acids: CASTGTGKGRYEQYF.

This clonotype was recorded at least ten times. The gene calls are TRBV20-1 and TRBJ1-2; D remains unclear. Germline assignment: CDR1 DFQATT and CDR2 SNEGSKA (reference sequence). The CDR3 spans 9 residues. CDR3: CTSWPGYTF. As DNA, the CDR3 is TGCACGTCATGGCCGGGCTACACCTTC.

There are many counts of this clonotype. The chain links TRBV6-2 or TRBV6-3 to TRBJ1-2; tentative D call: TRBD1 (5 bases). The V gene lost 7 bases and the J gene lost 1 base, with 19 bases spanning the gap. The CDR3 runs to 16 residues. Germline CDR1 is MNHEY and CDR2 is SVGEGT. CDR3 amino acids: CASKSSAAGFNYGYTF. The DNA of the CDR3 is TGTGCCAGCAAATCATCGGCGGCAGGGTTTAACTATGGCTACACCTTC.

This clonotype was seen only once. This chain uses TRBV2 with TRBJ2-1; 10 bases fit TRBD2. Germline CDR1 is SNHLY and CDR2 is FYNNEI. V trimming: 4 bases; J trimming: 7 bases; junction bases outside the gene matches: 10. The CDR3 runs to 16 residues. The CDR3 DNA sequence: TGTGCCAGCAGTGCACTAGCGGGAAGCGGCTTAAATGAGCAGTTCTTC. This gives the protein CASSALAGSGLNEQFF.

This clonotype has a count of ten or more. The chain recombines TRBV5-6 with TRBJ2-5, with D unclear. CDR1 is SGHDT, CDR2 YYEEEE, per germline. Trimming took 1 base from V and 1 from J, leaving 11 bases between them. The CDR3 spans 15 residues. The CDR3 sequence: CASSLKLLSQETQYF. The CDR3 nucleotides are TGTGCCAGCAGCTTGAAGCTCCTGAGCCAAGAGACCCAGTACTTC.

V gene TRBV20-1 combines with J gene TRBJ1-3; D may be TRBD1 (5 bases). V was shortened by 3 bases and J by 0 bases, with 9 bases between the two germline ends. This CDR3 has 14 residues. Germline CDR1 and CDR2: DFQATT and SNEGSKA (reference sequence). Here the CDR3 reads CSARGGASGNTIYF. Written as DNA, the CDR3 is TGCAGTGCTAGGGGGGGAGCCTCTGGAAACACCATATATTTT.

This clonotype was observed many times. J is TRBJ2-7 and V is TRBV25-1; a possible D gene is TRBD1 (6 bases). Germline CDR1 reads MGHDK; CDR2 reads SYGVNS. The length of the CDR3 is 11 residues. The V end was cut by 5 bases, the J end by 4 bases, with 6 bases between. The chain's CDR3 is CASSRGYEQYF. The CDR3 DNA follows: TGTGCCAGCAGTAGGGGGTACGAGCAGTACTTC.

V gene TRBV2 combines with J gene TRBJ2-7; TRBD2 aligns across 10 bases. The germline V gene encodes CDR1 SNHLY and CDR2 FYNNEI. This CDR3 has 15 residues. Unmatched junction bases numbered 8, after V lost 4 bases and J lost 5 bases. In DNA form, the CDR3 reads TGTGCCAGCAGTGCGATAGCGGGAGGTCTCCACGAGCAGTACTTC. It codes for CASSAIAGGLHEQYF.

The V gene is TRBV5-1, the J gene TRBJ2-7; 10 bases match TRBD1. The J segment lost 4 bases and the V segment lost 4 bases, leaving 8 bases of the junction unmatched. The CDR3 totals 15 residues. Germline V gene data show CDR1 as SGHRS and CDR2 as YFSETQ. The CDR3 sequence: CASSVGQGPQYEQYF. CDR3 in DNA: TGCGCCAGCAGCGTGGGACAGGGGCCCCAATACGAGCAGTACTTC.

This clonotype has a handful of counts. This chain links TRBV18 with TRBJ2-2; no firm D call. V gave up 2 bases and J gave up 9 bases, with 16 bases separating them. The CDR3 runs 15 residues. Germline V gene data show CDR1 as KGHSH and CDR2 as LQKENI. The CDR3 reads CASSPARQGERELFF. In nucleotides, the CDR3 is TGTGCCAGCTCACCAGCCAGGCAAGGTGAAAGGGAGCTGTTTTTT.

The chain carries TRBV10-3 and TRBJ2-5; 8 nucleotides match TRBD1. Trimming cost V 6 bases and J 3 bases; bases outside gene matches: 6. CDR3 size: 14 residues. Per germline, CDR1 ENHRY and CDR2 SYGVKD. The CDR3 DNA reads TGTGCCATCAGCGGACAGGGATTAGAAGAGACCCAGTACTTC. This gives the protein CAISGQGLEETQYF.

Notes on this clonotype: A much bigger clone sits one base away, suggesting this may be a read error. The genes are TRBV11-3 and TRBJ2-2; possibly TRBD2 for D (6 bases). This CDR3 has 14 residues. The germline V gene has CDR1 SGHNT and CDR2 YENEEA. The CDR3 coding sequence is TGTGCCAGCAGCGGGACTGTGAACACCGGGGGGCTGTTTTTT. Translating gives CASSGTVNTGGLFF.

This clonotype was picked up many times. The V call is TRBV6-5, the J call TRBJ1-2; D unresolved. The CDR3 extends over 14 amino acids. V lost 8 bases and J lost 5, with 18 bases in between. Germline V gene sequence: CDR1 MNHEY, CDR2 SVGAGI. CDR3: CASLGNLDRYGYTF. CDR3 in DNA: TGTGCCAGCCTCGGAAACCTTGACCGATATGGCTACACCTTC.

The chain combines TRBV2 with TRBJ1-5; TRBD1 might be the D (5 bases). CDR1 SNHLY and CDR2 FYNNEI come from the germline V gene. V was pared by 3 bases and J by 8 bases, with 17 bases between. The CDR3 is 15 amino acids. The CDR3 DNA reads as TGTGCCAGCAGTGATACAGGTCCGGGGAATGAGCCCCAGCATTTT. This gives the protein CASSDTGPGNEPQHF.

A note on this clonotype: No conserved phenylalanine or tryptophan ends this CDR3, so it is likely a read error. CDR3 sequence reads: CAWSVGSGQETQYC. CDR3 bases: TGTGCCTGGAGTGTAGGGAGCGGCCAAGAGACCCAGTACTGC. The chain recombines TRBV30 with TRBJ2-5; D is possibly TRBD2 (5 bases). Trimming removed 0 bases from V and 1 base from J, with 9 bases in between. Germline CDR1 is GTSNPN and CDR2 is SVGIG (reference sequence). The CDR3 runs to 14 residues.

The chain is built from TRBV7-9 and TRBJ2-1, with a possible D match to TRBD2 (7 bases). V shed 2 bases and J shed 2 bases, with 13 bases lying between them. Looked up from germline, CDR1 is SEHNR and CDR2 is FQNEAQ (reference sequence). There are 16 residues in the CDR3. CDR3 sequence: CASSLRGGGPYNEQFF. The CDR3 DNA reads TGTGCCAGCAGCTTAAGGGGCGGGGGCCCCTACAATGAGCAGTTCTTC.

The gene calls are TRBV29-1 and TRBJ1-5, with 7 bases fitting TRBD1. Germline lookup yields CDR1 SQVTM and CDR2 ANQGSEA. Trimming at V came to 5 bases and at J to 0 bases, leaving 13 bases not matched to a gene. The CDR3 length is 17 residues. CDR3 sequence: CSVREQGPTFSNQPQHF. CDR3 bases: TGCAGCGTTAGAGAACAGGGGCCTACGTTTAGCAATCAGCCCCAGCATTTT.

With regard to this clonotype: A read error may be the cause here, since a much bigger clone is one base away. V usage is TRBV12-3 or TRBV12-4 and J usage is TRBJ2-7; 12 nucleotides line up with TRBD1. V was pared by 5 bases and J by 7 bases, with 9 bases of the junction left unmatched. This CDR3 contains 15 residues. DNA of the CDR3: TGTGCCAGCAGTCCGGGACAGGGGGCGTTCGATGAGCAGTACTTC. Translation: CASSPGQGAFDEQYF.

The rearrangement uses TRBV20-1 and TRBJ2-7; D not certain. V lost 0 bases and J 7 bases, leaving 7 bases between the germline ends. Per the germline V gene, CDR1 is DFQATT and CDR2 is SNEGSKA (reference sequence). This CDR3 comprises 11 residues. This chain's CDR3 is CSARDQREQYF. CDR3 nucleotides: TGCAGTGCTAGAGATCAGAGGGAGCAGTACTTC.